This T cell receptor beta chain stems from a study of long-term antiretroviral therapy in people with HIV. The immunoSEQ assay was v3.0, run at survey level. Clones were sequenced by immunoSEQ multiplex PCR, and TCRdb holds only the in-frame ones, with some missing. The profile covers about 22,000 clones, with just over 85% appearing a single time and almost 7.5% taken by the ten largest. Germline loops: CDR1 SGHAT, CDR2 FQNNGV. This CDR3 comprises 15 residues. Trimming stripped 4 bases from V and 1 base from J, with 13 bases between. Findings of the study overall: No data on ART adherence, viral resistance or therapy changes.

Comments on this clone: Its antigen is unknown.

Only United States sites treated participants with HIV. The sequences come from unsorted PBMCs, collected 1.8 years before starting antiretroviral therapy. The rearrangement joins TRBV11-2 to TRBJ2-5; D is possibly TRBD1 (5 bases). This TCR was sampled from a woman aged 25 to 39 with HIV. The CDR3 region has the DNA TGTGCCAGCAGCTCCCCTGACAGAGTCCAAGAGACCCAGTACTTC. It specifies CASSSPDRVQETQYF.